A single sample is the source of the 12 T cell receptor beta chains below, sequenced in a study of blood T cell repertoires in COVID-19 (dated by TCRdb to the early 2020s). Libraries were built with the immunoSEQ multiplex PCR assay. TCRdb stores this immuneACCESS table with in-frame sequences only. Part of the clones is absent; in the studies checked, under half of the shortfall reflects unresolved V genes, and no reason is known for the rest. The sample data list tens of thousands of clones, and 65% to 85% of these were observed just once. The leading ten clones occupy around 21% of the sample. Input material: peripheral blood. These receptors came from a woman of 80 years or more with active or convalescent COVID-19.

The CDR3 region is CASSPGAGEHQPQHF. For the CDR3, the DNA is TGTGCCAGCAGCCCTGGGGCAGGGGAACATCAGCCCCAGCATTTT. The gene calls are TRBV7-8 and TRBJ1-5, with D tentatively TRBD1 (6 bases). CDR3 length equals 15 residues. Germline-derived CDR1 and CDR2 are SGHVS and FQNEAQ. Between the trimmed V and J ends, which lost 5 bases and 5 bases, there was a span of 16 bases. The whole variable domain, remainder taken from reference TRBV7-8 and TRBJ1-5, is GAGVSQSPRYKVAKRGQDVALRCDPISGHVSLFWYQQALGQGPEFLTYFQNEAQLDKSGLPSDRFFAERPEGSVSTLKIQRTQQEDSAVYLCASSPGAGEHQPQHFGDGTRLSIL.

The CDR3 region has the DNA TGTGCCAGCAGCCCCCCCCGAAGTAGCGGTGAAGCTTTCTTT. Translating gives CASSPPRSSGEAFF. V gene TRBV6-5 combines with J gene TRBJ1-1; D remains ambiguous. This CDR3 is built from 14 residues. In germline, CDR1 is MNHEY, CDR2 SVGAGI. The germline V and J ends were trimmed by 6 bases and 7 bases, with 18 bases remaining between them.

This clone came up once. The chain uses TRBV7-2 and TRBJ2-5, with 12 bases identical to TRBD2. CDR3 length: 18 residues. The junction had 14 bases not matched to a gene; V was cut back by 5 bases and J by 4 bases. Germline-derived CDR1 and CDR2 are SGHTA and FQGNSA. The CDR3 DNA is TGTGCCAGCAGCGTTTCCCTAGCGGGGGGGCAATTGGGAGAGACCCAGTACTTC. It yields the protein CASSVSLAGGQLGETQYF.

This CDR3 reads CASSFDRGRREQYF. In DNA, the CDR3 is TGCGCCAGCAGCTTTGACAGGGGAAGAAGGGAGCAGTACTTC. V is TRBV5-1 and J is TRBJ2-7; 8 nucleotides align to TRBD1. Germline lookup yields CDR1 SGHRS and CDR2 YFSETQ. Unmatched junction bases numbered 8, after V lost 2 bases and J lost 7 bases. This CDR3 spans 14 amino acids.

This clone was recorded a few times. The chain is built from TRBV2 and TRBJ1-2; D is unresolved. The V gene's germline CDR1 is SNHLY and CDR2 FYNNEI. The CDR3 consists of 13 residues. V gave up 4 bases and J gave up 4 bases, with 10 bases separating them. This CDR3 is CASSATRSYGYTF. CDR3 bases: TGTGCCAGCAGTGCTACGCGGAGCTATGGCTACACCTTC.

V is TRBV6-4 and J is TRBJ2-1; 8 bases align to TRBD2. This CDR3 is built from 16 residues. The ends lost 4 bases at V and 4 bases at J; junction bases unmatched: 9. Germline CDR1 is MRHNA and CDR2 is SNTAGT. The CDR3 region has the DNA TGTGCCAGCAGTGTCCTCGGGGGGGCCACTTACAATGAGCAGTTCTTC. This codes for CASSVLGGATYNEQFF.

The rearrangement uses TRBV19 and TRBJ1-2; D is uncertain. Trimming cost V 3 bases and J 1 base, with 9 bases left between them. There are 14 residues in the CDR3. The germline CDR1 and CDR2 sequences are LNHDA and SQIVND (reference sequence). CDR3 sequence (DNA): TGTGCCAGTAGTATCCAGGATTTTAACTATGGCTACACCTTC. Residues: CASSIQDFNYGYTF.

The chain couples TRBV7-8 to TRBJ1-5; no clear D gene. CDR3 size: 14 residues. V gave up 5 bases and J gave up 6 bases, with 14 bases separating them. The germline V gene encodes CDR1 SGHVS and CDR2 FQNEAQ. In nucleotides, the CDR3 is TGTGCCAGCAGCGTTAAACTCACCATTCAGCCCCAGCATTTT. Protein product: CASSVKLTIQPQHF.

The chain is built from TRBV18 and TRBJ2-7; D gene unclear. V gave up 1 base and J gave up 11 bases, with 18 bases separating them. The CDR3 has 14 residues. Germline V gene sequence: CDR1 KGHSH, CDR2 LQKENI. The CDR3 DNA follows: TGTGCCAGCTCACCACAGGCTTCTCGAGACACGGAGTACTTC. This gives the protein CASSPQASRDTEYF.

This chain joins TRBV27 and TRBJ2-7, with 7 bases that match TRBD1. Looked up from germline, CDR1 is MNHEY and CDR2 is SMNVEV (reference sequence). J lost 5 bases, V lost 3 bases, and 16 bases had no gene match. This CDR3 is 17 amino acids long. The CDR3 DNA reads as TGTGCCAGCAGTTTCCCTTTCCCGACAGGGAGAGAGGACGAGCAGTACTTC. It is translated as CASSFPFPTGREDEQYF.

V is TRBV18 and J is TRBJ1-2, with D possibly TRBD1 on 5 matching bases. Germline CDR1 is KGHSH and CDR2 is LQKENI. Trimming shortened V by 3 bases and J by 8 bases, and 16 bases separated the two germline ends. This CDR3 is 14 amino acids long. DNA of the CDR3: TGTGCCAGCTCACCCGCCGGCAGGGATAGAGGCTACACCTTC. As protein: CASSPAGRDRGYTF.

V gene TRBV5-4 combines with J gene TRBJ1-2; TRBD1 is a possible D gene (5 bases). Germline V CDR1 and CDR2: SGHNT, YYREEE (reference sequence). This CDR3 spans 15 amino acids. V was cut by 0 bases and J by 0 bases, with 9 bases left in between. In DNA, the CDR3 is TGTGCCAGCAGCTTGGCCCCAGGGCCTAACTATGGCTACACCTTC. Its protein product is CASSLAPGPNYGYTF.